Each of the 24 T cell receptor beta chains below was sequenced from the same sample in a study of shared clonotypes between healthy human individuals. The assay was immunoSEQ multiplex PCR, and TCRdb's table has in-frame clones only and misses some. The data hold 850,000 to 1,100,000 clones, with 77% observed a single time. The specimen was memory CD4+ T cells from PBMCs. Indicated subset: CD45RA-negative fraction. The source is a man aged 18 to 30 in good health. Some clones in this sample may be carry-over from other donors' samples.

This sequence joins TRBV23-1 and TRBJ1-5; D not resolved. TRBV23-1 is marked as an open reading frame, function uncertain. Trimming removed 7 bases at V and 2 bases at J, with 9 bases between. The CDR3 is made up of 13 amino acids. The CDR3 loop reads CASTPLCNQPQHF. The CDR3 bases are TGCGCCAGCACCCCCCTGTGCAATCAGCCCCAGCATTTT.

CDR3 nucleotides: TGTGCCAGCAGACTAGCGGGTGTAAAGGATACGCAGTATTTT. Translation gives CASRLAGVKDTQYF. The gene calls are TRBV6-1 and TRBJ2-3; TRBD2 agrees at 9 bases. V shed 6 bases and J 6 bases; nucleotides not matched to a gene: 7. CDR3 length: 14 residues. Germline V gene lookup returns CDR1 MNHNS and CDR2 SASEGT.

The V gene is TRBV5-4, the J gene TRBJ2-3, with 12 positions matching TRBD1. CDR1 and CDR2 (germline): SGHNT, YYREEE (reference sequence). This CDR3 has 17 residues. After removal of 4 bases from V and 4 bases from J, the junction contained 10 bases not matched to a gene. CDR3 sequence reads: CASSPYVGQGASDTQYF. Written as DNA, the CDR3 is TGTGCCAGCAGCCCGTACGTGGGACAGGGGGCCTCAGATACGCAGTATTTT.

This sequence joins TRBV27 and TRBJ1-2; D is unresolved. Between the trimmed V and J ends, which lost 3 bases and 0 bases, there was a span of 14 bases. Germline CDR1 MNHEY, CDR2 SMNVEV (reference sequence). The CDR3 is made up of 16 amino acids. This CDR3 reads CASSFLRSRANYGYTF. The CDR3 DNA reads TGTGCCAGCAGTTTCCTAAGGTCGCGCGCTAACTATGGCTACACCTTC.

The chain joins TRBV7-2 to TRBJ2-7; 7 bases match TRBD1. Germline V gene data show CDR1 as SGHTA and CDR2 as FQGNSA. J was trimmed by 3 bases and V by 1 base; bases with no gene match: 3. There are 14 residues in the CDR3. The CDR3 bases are TGTGCCAGCAGCTTAGTGTCAGGGGGCTACGAGCAGTACTTC. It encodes CASSLVSGGYEQYF. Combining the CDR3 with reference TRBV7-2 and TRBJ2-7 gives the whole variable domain GAGVSQSPSNKVTEKGKDVELRCDPISGHTALYWYRQSLGQGLEFLIYFQGNSAPDKSGLPSDRFSAERTGGSVSTLTIQRTQQEDSAVYLCASSLVSGGYEQYFGPGTRLTVT.

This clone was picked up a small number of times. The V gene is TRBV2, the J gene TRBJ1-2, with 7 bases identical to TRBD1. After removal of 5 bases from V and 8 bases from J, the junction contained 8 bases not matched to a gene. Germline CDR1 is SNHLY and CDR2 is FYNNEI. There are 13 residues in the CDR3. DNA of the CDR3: TGTGCCAGCAGTACACAGGGGATAGGGGGCTACACCTTC. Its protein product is CASSTQGIGGYTF.

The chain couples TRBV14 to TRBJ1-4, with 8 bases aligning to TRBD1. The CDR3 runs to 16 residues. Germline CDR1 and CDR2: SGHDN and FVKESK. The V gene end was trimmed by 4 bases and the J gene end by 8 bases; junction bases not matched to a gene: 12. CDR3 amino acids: CASSPLRQGIREKLFF. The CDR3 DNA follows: TGTGCCAGCAGCCCCCTTCGACAGGGGATTAGAGAAAAACTGTTTTTT.

The CDR3 region has the DNA TGTGCCAGCAGAGGGGGGCATCAGCCCCAGCATTTT. Its translation is CASRGGHQPQHF. The chain recombines TRBV28 with TRBJ1-5, with D perhaps TRBD1 (6 bases). Trimming took 6 bases from V and 5 from J, leaving 8 bases between them. The CDR3 has 12 amino acids. In germline, CDR1 is MDHEN, CDR2 SYDVKM.

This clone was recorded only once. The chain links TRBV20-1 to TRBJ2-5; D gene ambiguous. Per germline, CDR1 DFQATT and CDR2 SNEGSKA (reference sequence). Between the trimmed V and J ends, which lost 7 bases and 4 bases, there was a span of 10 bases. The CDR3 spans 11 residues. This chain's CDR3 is CSVIGRETQYF. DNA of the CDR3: TGCAGTGTAATCGGTAGAGAGACCCAGTACTTC.

The CDR3, as DNA: TGTGCCAGCAGCCTAACCTCGGGCCCCCAGTACTTC. Translating it yields CASSLTSGPQYF. The chain combines TRBV11-2 with TRBJ2-5; no reliable D call. The CDR3 sequence is 12 residues long. Trimming took 5 bases from V and 9 from J, leaving 13 bases between them. Germline-derived CDR1 and CDR2 are SGHAT and FQNNGV.

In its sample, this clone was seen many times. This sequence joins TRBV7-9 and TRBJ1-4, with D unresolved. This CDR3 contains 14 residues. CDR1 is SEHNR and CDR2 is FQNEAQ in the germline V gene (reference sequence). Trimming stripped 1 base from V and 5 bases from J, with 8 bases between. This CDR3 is CASSLGVENEKLFF. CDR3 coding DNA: TGTGCCAGCAGCTTAGGGGTGGAAAATGAAAAACTGTTTTTT.

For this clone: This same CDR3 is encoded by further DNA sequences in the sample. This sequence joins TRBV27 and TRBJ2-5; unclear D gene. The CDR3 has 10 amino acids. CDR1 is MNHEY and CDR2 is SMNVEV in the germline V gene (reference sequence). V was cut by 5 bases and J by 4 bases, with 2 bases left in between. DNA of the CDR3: TGTGCCAGCAGTCTAGAGACCCAGTACTTC. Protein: CASSLETQYF.

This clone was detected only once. Here the CDR3 DNA reads TGTGCCAGCAGCTTGGATAGCGGGAGGAAGGATACGCAGTATTTT. It codes for CASSLDSGRKDTQYF. The rearrangement joins TRBV5-6 to TRBJ2-3; TRBD2 matches 10 bases. With 0 bases clipped from V and 6 bases from J, the junction kept 4 bases outside the gene matches. The CDR3 covers 15 residues. CDR1 is SGHDT, CDR2 YYEEEE, per germline.

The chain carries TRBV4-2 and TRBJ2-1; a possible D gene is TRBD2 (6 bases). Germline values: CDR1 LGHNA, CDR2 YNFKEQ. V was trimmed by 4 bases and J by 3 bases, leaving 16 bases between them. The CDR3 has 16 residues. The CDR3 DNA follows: TGTGCCAGCAGCCCTACTGGCGGGAACAACTACAATGAGCAGTTCTTC. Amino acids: CASSPTGGNNYNEQFF.

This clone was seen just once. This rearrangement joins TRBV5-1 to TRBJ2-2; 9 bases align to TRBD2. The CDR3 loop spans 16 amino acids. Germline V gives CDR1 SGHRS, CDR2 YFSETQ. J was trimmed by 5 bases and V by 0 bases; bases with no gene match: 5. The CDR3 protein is CASSLASGIGTGELFF. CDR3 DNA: TGCGCCAGCAGCTTGGCTAGCGGGATTGGGACCGGGGAGCTGTTTTTT.

The CDR3 protein is CATRASSSYNEQFF. The CDR3 nucleotides are TGCGCCACTCGAGCCAGTAGCTCCTACAATGAGCAGTTCTTC. This chain links TRBV10-2 with TRBJ2-1; D is unclear. CDR3 size: 14 residues. The V end lost 10 bases, the J end lost 0 bases, and 13 bases lay between the germline ends. Germline assignment: CDR1 WSHSY and CDR2 SAAADI.

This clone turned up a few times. CDR3 coding DNA: TGTGCCAGCAGTTTATGGGCCGAGGCAGGGGACTATGGCTACACCTTC. It translates to CASSLWAEAGDYGYTF. This chain uses TRBV28 with TRBJ1-2; maybe TRBD1 (6 bases). From germline, CDR1 is MDHEN and CDR2 SYDVKM. The V and J ends lost 0 bases and 3 bases respectively, with 14 bases between them. The CDR3 is 16 residues long.

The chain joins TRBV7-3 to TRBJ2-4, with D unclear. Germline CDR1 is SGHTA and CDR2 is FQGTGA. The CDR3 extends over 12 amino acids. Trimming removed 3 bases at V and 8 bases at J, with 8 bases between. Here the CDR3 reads CASSLEGDIQYF. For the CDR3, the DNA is TGTGCCAGCAGCTTGGAAGGAGACATTCAGTACTTC.

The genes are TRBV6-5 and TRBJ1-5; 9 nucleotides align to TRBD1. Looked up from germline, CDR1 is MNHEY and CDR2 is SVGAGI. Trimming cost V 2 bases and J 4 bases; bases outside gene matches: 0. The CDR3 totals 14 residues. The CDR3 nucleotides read TGTGCCAGCAGTTACGGGACAGGGAATCAGCCCCAGCATTTT. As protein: CASSYGTGNQPQHF.

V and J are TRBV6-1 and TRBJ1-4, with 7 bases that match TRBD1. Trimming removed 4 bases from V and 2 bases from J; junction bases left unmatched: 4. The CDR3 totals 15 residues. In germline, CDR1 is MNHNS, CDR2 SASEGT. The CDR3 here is CASSGGQRTNEKLFF. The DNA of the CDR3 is TGTGCCAGCAGTGGGGGACAGAGGACTAATGAAAAACTGTTTTTT.

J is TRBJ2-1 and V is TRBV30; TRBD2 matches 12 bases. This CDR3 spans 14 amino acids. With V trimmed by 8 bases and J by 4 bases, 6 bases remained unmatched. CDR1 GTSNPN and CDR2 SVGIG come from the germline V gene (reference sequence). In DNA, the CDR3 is TGTGCCCGAAGACTAGCGGGAGCTTACAATGAGCAGTTCTTC. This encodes CARRLAGAYNEQFF.

For the CDR3, the DNA is TGTGCCAGCAGCCCGGACGACAGGTCCGGGACTGAAGCTTTCTTT. Its protein is CASSPDDRSGTEAFF. V usage is TRBV7-9 and J usage is TRBJ1-1, with a tentative D call TRBD1 (6 bases). Trimming took 5 bases from V and 5 from J, leaving 18 bases between them. Germline V gene lookup returns CDR1 SEHNR and CDR2 FQNEAQ (reference sequence). CDR3 size: 15 residues.

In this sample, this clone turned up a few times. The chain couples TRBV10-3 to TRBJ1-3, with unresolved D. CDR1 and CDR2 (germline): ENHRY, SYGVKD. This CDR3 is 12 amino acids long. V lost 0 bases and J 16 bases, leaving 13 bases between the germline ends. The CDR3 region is CAISESGQAAYF. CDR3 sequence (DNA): TGTGCCATCAGTGAGTCAGGTCAGGCCGCCTATTTT.

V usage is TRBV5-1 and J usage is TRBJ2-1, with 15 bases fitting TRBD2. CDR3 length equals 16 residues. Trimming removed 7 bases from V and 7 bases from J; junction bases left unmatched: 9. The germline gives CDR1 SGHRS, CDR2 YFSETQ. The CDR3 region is CASDPWTSGRVNEQFF. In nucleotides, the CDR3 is TGCGCCAGCGATCCCTGGACTAGCGGGAGGGTGAATGAGCAGTTCTTC.